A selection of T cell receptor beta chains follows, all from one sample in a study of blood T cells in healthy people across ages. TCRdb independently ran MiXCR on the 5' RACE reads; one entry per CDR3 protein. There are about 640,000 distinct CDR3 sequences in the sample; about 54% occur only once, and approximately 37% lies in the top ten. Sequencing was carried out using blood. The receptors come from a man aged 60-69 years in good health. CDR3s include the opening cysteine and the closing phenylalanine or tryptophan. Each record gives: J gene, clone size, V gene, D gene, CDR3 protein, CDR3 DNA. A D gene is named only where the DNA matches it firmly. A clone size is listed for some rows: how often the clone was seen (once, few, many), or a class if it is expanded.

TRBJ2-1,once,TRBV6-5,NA,CASGWGPYNEQFF,TGTGCCAGCGGGTGGGGGCCCTACAATGAGCAGTTCTTC
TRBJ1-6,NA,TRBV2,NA,CASTGSDSPLHF,TGTGCCAGCACAGGGTCCGATTCACCCCTCCACTTT
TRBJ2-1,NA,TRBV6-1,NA,CASSVGGGRLYNEQFF,TGTGCCAGCAGTGTGGGAGGGGGACGATTATACAATGAGCAGTTCTTC
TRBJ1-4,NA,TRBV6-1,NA,CACTDSWGEKLFF,TGTGCCTGCACCGACTCATGGGGTGAAAAACTGTTTTTT
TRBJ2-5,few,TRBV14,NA,CASSQRLDQETQYF,TGTGCCAGCAGCCAAAGATTGGACCAAGAGACCCAGTACTTC
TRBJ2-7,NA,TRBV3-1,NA,CASSQPGSYYEQYF,TGTGCCAGCAGCCAACCCGGGAGCTACTACGAGCAGTACTTC
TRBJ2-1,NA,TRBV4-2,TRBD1,CASSQEIQGADYNEQFF,TGTGCCAGCAGCCAAGAGATACAGGGGGCCGACTACAATGAGCAGTTCTTC
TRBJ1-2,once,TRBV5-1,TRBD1,CASSLGRGTGVGYTF,TGCGCCAGCAGCTTGGGGCGCGGGACAGGGGTTGGCTACACCTTC
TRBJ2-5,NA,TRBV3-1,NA,CASSPPGVEETQYF,TGTGCCAGCAGCCCCCCTGGGGTGGAAGAGACCCAGTACTTC
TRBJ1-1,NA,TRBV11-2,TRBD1,CASSADRVNTEAFF,TGTGCCAGCAGCGCGGACAGGGTGAACACTGAAGCTTTCTTT
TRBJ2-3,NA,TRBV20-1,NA,CSARDQTRAYTDTQYF,TGCAGTGCTAGAGATCAAACTAGAGCCTACACAGATACGCAGTATTTT
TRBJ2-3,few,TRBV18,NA,CASSRRGGNPSTDTQYF,TGTGCCAGCTCACGGCGGGGAGGTAACCCGAGCACAGATACGCAGTATTTT
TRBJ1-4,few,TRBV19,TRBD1,CASTDRGATNEKLFF,TGTGCCAGTACCGACAGGGGGGCAACTAATGAAAAACTGTTTTTT
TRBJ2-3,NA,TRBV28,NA,CASLPGDRVGADTQYF,TGTGCCAGCCTACCGGGGGATAGGGTCGGCGCAGATACGCAGTATTTT
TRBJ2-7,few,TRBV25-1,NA,CASSDLASYEQYF,TGTGCCAGCAGTGATCTGGCGTCCTACGAGCAGTACTTC
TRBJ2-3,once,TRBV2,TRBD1,CANGQGADTQYF,TGTGCCAACGGACAGGGGGCAGATACGCAGTATTTT
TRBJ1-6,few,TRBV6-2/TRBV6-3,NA,CASSFEGPYNSPLHF,TGTGCCAGCAGTTTCGAGGGTCCCTATAATTCACCCCTCCACTTT
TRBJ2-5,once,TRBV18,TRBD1,CASSPPTGGQETQYF,TGTGCCAGCTCACCGCCGACAGGGGGCCAAGAGACCCAGTACTTC
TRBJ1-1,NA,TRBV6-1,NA,CASSAGVRMNTEAFF,TGTGCCAGCAGTGCCGGTGTGCGGATGAACACTGAAGCTTTCTTT
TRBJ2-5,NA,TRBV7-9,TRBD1,CASSFPDREGETQYF,TGTGCCAGCAGCTTCCCCGACAGGGAAGGGGAGACCCAGTACTTC
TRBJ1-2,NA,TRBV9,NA,CASSNAHARNYGYTF,TGTGCCAGCAGCAACGCTCATGCGAGGAACTATGGCTACACCTTC
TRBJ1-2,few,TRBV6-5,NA,CASSYSWGSGGEGNYGYTF,TGTGCCAGCAGTTACTCGTGGGGTTCGGGGGGCGAGGGAAACTATGGCTACACCTTC
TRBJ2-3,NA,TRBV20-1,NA,CSVWTTSTDTQYF,TGCAGTGTGTGGACAACTAGCACAGATACGCAGTATTTT